The rows below give T cell receptor beta chains drawn from one sample of a study of graft-versus-host responses after intestinal transplantation. Clones were sequenced by immunoSEQ multiplex PCR, and TCRdb holds only the in-frame ones, with some missing. The sample holds about 85,000 clones, approximately 90% seen once. Their antigen targets remain unknown. Sequences were derived from unstimulated CD8+ T cells sorted from spleen or lymph node cells, sampled before transplant. The receptor set was obtained from a human donor who was the organ donor for an intestinal transplant. Each CDR3 is given with its conserved first and last residue. The D gene is left open where the match is weak. A clone size is listed for some rows: how often the clone was seen (once, few, many), or a class if it is expanded.

j_gene | abundance | v_gene | d_gene | CDR3aa | CDR3nt
TRBJ2-3 | NA | TRBV4-1 | TRBD2 | CASSQVDGRASSTQYF | TGCGCCAGCAGCCAAGTGGACGGGAGGGCCTCAAGTACGCAGTATTTT
TRBJ1-1 | NA | TRBV10-2 | NA | CASSDLLPNTEAFF | TGCGCCAGCAGTGATCTACTACCGAACACTGAAGCTTTCTTT
TRBJ2-7 | NA | TRBV4-1 | TRBD1 | CASSQDLGTAYYEQYF | TGCGCCAGCAGCCAAGATCTCGGGACAGCCTACTACGAGCAGTACTTC
TRBJ1-1 | NA | TRBV27 | TRBD1 | CASSLVGGHEAFF | TGTGCCAGCAGTTTAGTAGGGGGCCATGAAGCTTTCTTT
TRBJ1-1 | NA | TRBV6-1 | NA | CASSEAEAFF | TGTGCCAGCAGTGAGGCTGAAGCTTTCTTT
TRBJ2-7 | once | TRBV29-1 | NA | CSVEDLDSYEQYF | TGCAGCGTTGAAGATCTGGACTCCTACGAGCAGTACTTC
TRBJ2-3 | NA | TRBV11-3 | TRBD2 | CASSPPYPPSLAGSTDTQYF | TGTGCCAGCAGCCCACCTTACCCCCCCTCTCTAGCGGGGAGCACAGATACGCAGTATTTT
TRBJ2-3 | NA | TRBV5-1 | TRBD2 | CASSLGRWASGDLGDTQYF | TGCGCCAGCAGCTTGGGGAGGTGGGCTAGCGGAGATCTCGGAGATACGCAGTATTTT
TRBJ2-7 | NA | TRBV7-9 | NA | CASSRRLGYKSSYEQYF | TGTGCCAGCAGCCGACGTTTGGGTTACAAAAGCTCCTACGAGCAGTACTTC
TRBJ1-1 | NA | TRBV18 | TRBD1 | CASSPPGTGSTEAFF | TGTGCCAGCTCACCACCGGGGACAGGGTCCACTGAAGCTTTCTTT
TRBJ1-2 | NA | TRBV7-6 | TRBD1 | CASSKQGGASYGYTF | TGTGCCAGCAGCAAACAGGGGGGAGCGTCCTATGGCTACACCTTC
TRBJ1-2 | NA | TRBV6-6 | NA | CASSQQGRSNYGYTF | TGTGCCAGCAGCCAACAGGGTCGTTCTAACTATGGCTACACCTTC
TRBJ2-1 | NA | TRBV7-3 | TRBD2 | CASSLRGRDPYNEQFF | TGTGCCAGCAGCTTACGCGGGAGAGATCCCTACAATGAGCAGTTCTTC
TRBJ1-6 | NA | TRBV6-4 | NA | CASSERPLGPLHF | TGTGCCAGCAGTGAGCGCCCTTTAGGGCCCCTCCACTTT
TRBJ1-4 | NA | TRBV27 | NA | CASSLNGNRATNEKLFF | TGTGCCAGCAGTTTAAACGGAAACCGAGCAACTAATGAAAAACTGTTTTTT
TRBJ1-1 | once | TRBV30 | NA | CAWSGAEGMNTEAFF | TGTGCCTGGAGTGGGGCCGAAGGGATGAACACTGAAGCTTTCTTT
TRBJ2-7 | once | TRBV30 | TRBD2 | CAWSSGLAGSEEQYF | TGTGCCTGGAGTTCAGGACTAGCGGGATCGGAGGAGCAGTACTTC
TRBJ1-1 | NA | TRBV27 | NA | CASSLTAKNTEAFF | TGTGCCAGCAGTTTGACAGCCAAGAACACTGAAGCTTTCTTT
TRBJ2-1 | NA | TRBV7-9 | TRBD2 | CASSLTSGGYNEQFF | TGTGCCAGCAGCTTGACTAGCGGGGGTTACAATGAGCAGTTCTTC
TRBJ2-5 | NA | TRBV6-1 | NA | CASRSQETQYF | TGTGCCAGCAGGTCGCAAGAGACCCAGTACTTC
TRBJ2-2 | NA | TRBV13 | TRBD2 | CASSPERGPTGELFF | TGTGCCAGCAGCCCGGAGCGGGGCCCGACCGGGGAGCTGTTTTTT
TRBJ1-1 | NA | TRBV5-6 | NA | CASSSSGSGRTQAFF | TGTGCCAGCAGCTCCTCGGGGTCCGGGCGGACTCAAGCTTTCTTT
TRBJ1-2 | NA | TRBV9 | NA | CASSARGSHGEGYTF | TGTGCCAGCAGCGCGAGGGGGAGCCATGGGGAGGGCTACACCTTC
TRBJ1-1 | NA | TRBV19 | NA | CASRGGPGFTEAFF | TGTGCCAGCAGAGGGGGTCCTGGCTTCACTGAAGCTTTCTTT
TRBJ2-1 | NA | TRBV11-2 | TRBD2 | CASSGGPAASGSVEQFF | TGTGCCAGCAGCGGAGGCCCCGCGGCTAGCGGGAGTGTTGAGCAGTTCTTC
TRBJ2-2 | NA | TRBV19 | NA | CASRGNTGELFF | TGTGCCAGTAGGGGGAACACCGGGGAGCTGTTTTTT
TRBJ1-3 | NA | TRBV19 | NA | CASTIGGSGNTIYF | TGTGCCAGTACCATCGGTGGCTCTGGAAACACCATATATTTT
TRBJ1-5 | NA | TRBV7-2 | NA | CASSLSPDAWGNQPQHF | TGTGCCAGCAGCTTAAGTCCGGACGCCTGGGGCAATCAGCCCCAGCATTTT
TRBJ2-7 | NA | TRBV7-9 | NA | CASTAGGSHEQYF | TGTGCCAGCACTGCAGGAGGGTCCCACGAGCAGTACTTC
TRBJ2-3 | once | TRBV7-9 | TRBD1 | CASSLTTGLDTQYF | TGTGCCAGCAGCTTAACGACAGGGTTAGATACGCAGTATTTT
TRBJ2-7 | NA | TRBV21-1 | NA | CASSKVLAGKTPTYEQYF | TGTGCCAGCAGCAAGGTCCTAGCGGGGAAAACCCCGACCTACGAGCAGTACTTC
TRBJ2-3 | NA | TRBV18 | TRBD2 | CASSPPISGGNTDTQYF | TGTGCCAGCTCACCACCGATCAGCGGGGGAAACACAGATACGCAGTATTTT
TRBJ2-7 | NA | TRBV19 | TRBD2 | CASSLAGGPYEQYF | TGTGCCAGTAGTCTGGCGGGAGGTCCCTACGAGCAGTACTTC
TRBJ2-5 | NA | TRBV7-7 | TRBD1 | CASSQDREETQYF | TGTGCCAGCAGCCAGGACAGGGAAGAGACCCAGTACTTC
TRBJ2-5 | NA | TRBV19 | NA | CASTGTNLKTQYF | TGTGCCAGTACCGGGACCAACCTGAAGACCCAGTACTTC
TRBJ2-5 | once | TRBV9 | NA | CASSPLESGDLSGETQYF | TGTGCCAGCAGCCCCCTTGAATCGGGGGACCTTTCCGGGGAGACCCAGTACTTC
TRBJ1-1 | NA | TRBV7-9 | NA | CASSLAPPGWAEAFF | TGTGCCAGCAGCTTAGCGCCTCCTGGGTGGGCTGAAGCTTTCTTT
TRBJ1-4 | NA | TRBV2 | NA | CASRSGVANEKLFF | TGTGCCAGCAGGTCAGGAGTAGCTAATGAAAAACTGTTTTTT
TRBJ2-5 | NA | TRBV10-3 | TRBD1 | CAISGKQGVEVETQYF | TGTGCCATCAGTGGGAAACAGGGGGTAGAGGTAGAGACCCAGTACTTC
TRBJ2-7 | NA | TRBV2 | NA | CASGKGAGELYEQYF | TGTGCCAGCGGAAAAGGGGCAGGGGAGCTCTACGAGCAGTACTTC
TRBJ1-5 | NA | TRBV27 | NA | CASSFNSRYQPQHF | TGTGCCAGCAGTTTCAACAGCCGATATCAGCCCCAGCATTTT
TRBJ2-7 | NA | TRBV6-1 | NA | CASSEQHEQYF | TGTGCCAGCAGTGAGCAGCACGAGCAGTACTTC
TRBJ2-5 | NA | TRBV6-1 | NA | CASSGFWGDGTQYF | TGTGCCAGCAGCGGTTTTTGGGGCGATGGGACCCAGTACTTC
TRBJ2-2 | NA | TRBV5-4 | TRBD2 | CASSLERGGLNTGELFF | TGTGCCAGCAGCTTGGAGCGGGGGGGACTTAACACCGGGGAGCTGTTTTTT
TRBJ2-7 | NA | TRBV5-1 | TRBD1 | CASSSRDRRYEQYF | TGCGCCAGCAGCAGCCGGGACAGGCGTTACGAGCAGTACTTC
TRBJ1-2 | NA | TRBV5-1 | NA | CASSLASGSHGYTF | TGCGCCAGCAGCTTGGCGTCAGGGAGCCATGGCTACACCTTC
TRBJ2-5 | NA | TRBV6-6 | NA | CASSYTGETQYF | TGTGCCAGCAGTTACACAGGGGAGACCCAGTACTTC
TRBJ1-2 | medium-sized | TRBV4-1 | NA | CASSLFPGESYGYTF | TGCGCCAGCAGCCTTTTCCCAGGGGAATCCTATGGCTACACCTTC
TRBJ1-2 | NA | TRBV2 | NA | CASSEQGTNYGYTF | TGTGCCAGCAGTGAACAGGGGACCAACTATGGCTACACCTTC
TRBJ2-3 | NA | TRBV6-4 | TRBD2 | CASSAGTSVDTQYF | TGTGCCAGCAGCGCCGGGACTAGCGTAGATACGCAGTATTTT
TRBJ2-3 | NA | TRBV10-2 | NA | CASSDSGTNVADTQYF | TGCGCCAGCAGTGATTCCGGGACAAACGTAGCAGATACGCAGTATTTT
TRBJ2-2 | NA | TRBV7-9 | NA | CASSGGTGELFF | TGTGCCAGCAGTGGGGGCACCGGGGAGCTGTTTTTT
TRBJ2-2 | NA | TRBV13 | NA | CASRVQGEGDTGELFF | TGTGCCAGCAGAGTCCAGGGGGAGGGGGACACCGGGGAGCTGTTTTTT
TRBJ1-4 | few | TRBV19 | NA | CASSIGRGELFF | TGTGCCAGTAGTATCGGTCGGGGGGAACTGTTTTTT
TRBJ1-5 | NA | TRBV27 | NA | CASSSRGSGPQHF | TGTGCCAGCAGTTCCAGGGGCTCGGGGCCCCAGCATTTT
TRBJ1-1 | NA | TRBV5-6 | NA | CASSLGGSVTEAFF | TGTGCCAGCAGCTTGGGGGGGTCGGTCACTGAAGCTTTCTTT
TRBJ2-7 | NA | TRBV5-1 | TRBD1 | CASSYTGTGDPYEQYF | TGCGCCAGCAGCTATACCGGGACAGGGGATCCCTACGAGCAGTACTTC
TRBJ2-5 | NA | TRBV9 | NA | CASSVARGVGPETQYF | TGTGCCAGCAGCGTAGCCCGTGGGGTCGGGCCAGAGACCCAGTACTTC
TRBJ2-5 | NA | TRBV11-2 | TRBD2 | CASSSGTSGKLGEEETQYF | TGTGCCAGCAGCTCCGGGACTAGCGGGAAATTGGGGGAGGAAGAGACCCAGTACTTC